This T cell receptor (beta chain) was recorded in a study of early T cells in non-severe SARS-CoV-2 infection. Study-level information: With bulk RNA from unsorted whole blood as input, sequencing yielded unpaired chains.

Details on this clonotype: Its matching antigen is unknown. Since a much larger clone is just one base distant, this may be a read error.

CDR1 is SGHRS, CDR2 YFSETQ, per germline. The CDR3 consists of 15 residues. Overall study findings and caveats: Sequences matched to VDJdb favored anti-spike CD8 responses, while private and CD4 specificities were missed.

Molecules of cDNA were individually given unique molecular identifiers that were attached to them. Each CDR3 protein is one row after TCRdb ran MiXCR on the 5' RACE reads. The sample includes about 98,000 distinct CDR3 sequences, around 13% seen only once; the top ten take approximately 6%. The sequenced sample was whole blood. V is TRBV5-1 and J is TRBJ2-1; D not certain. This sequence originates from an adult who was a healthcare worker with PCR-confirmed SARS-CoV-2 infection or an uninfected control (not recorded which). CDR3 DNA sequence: TGCGCCAGCAGACCCAGACATAGCTCCTACAATGTGCAGTTCTTC. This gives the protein CASRPRHSSYNVQFF.